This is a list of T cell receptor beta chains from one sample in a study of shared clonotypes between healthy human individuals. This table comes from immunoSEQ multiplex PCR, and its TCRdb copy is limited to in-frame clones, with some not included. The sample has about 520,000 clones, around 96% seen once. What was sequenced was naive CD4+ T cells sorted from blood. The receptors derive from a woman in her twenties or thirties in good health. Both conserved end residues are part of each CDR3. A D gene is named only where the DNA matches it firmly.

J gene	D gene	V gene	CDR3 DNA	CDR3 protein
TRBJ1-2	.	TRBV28	TGTGCCAGCAGTTCAAGCCAGGGAACCCACTACACCTTC	CASSSSQGTHYTF
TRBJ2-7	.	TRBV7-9	TGTGCCAGCAGCACGGTTGCGGACGAGCAGTACTTC	CASSTVADEQYF
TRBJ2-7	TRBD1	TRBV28	TGTGCCAGCAGGCCCGCAGGGGGCCGCGAGCAGTACTTC	CASRPAGGREQYF
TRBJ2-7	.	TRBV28	TGTGCGACTTGGACCCCCTCTACTTACGAGCAGTACTTC	CATWTPSTYEQYF
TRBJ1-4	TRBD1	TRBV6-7	TGTGCCAGCAGCCCACACGGACAGGGTTATGAAAAACTGTTTTTT	CASSPHGQGYEKLFF
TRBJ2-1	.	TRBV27	TGTGCCAGCAGTTTATTGGCGAACAATGAGCAGTTCTTC	CASSLLANNEQFF
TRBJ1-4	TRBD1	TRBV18	TGTGCCAGCTCGACAGGGGAGGAAAAACTGTTTTTT	CASSTGEEKLFF
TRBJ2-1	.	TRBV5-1	TGCGCCAGCAAAACGACAAGTACCCAAGAGGAGCAGTTCTTC	CASKTTSTQEEQFF
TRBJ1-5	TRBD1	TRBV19	TGTGCCAGTAGTATAAGGGCAGGGGGCGAAAAATATAGCAATCAGCCCCAGCATTTT	CASSIRAGGEKYSNQPQHF
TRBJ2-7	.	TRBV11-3	TGTGCCAGCAGCTTATGGGACAACTTTGAGCAGTACTTC	CASSLWDNFEQYF
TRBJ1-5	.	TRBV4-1	TGCGCCAGCAGCCAACCGTATAGCAATCAGCCCCAGCATTTT	CASSQPYSNQPQHF
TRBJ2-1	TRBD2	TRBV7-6	TGTGCCAGCAGCTACGGACTAGCGGTCTACAATGAGCAGTTCTTC	CASSYGLAVYNEQFF
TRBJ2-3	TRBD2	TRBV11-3	TGTGCCAGCAGGGCGGGTCGCGGGAGCTCGGCAGATACGCAGTATTTT	CASRAGRGSSADTQYF
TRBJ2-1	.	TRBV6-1	TGTGCCAGCAGTGATTTTGGTGAGCAGTTCTTC	CASSDFGEQFF
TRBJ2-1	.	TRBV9	TGTGCCAGCAGCGTAGTTGCGTTCGGGATGACCAATGAGCAGTTCTTC	CASSVVAFGMTNEQFF
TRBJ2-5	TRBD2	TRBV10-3	TGTGCCATCAGTGAGGGGCGGGAGCGGGAGGAGCAGTACTTC	CAISEGREREEQYF
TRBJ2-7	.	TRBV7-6	TGTGCCAGCAGCGCTCCAGGGGCCCACGAGCAGTACTTC	CASSAPGAHEQYF
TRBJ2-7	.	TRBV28	TGTGCCAGCAGTTTTAACAGAGACTCCTACGAGCAGTACTTC	CASSFNRDSYEQYF
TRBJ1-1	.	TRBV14	TGTGCCAGCAGCCCTAACGAAGGACAATGGGCTTTCTTT	CASSPNEGQWAFF
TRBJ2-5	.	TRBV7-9	TGTGCCAGCCGCTCATCCGGGGTATTTGAGACCCAGTACTTC	CASRSSGVFETQYF
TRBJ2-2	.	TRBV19	TGTGCCAGTAGTATGCTTGGTTCACACGGCACCGGGGAGCTGTTTTTT	CASSMLGSHGTGELFF
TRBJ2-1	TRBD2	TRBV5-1	TGCGCCAGCAGCTTACTAGCGGGAGGCGATGAGCAGTTCTTC	CASSLLAGGDEQFF
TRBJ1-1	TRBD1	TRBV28	TGTGCCAGCCCGGGGGCAGGGGGCTCGAACACTGAAGCTTTCTTT	CASPGAGGSNTEAFF
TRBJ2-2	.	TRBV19	TGTGCCAGTAGTATAAAGGGGAAAGTCGGGGAGCTGTTTTTT	CASSIKGKVGELFF
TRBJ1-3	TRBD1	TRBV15	TGTGCCACCAGCAGGGACCCTCAGGGGGCTGGAAACACCATATATTTT	CATSRDPQGAGNTIYF
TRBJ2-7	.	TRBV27	TGTGCCAGCAGTCCGACAGCTGGCTTCTACGAGCAGTACTTC	CASSPTAGFYEQYF